This T cell receptor (beta chain) comes out of a study of blood T cell repertoires in COVID-19. Across the whole study: The United States, Italy and Spain were the sources of the acute and convalescent COVID-19 samples. Sample material is recorded as cDNA or gDNA derived from T cells, B-cell-depleted T cells, or PBMCs.

The germline CDR1 and CDR2 sequences are SGHVS and FQNEAQ. The CDR3 spans 14 residues. Trimming removed 5 bases at V and 4 bases at J, with 11 bases between. Methods used by the authors: Reference gene primer amplification gave estimated nucleated cell counts. Data came from immunoSEQ multiplex PCR; TCRdb stores just in-frame clones and leaves some out. That table gives V, J and clone size, and the DNA gave D and trimming. Here the sample spans some 64,000 clones, nearly 90% being singletons. The sequenced sample was peripheral blood. The source of this sequence is a man aged 45-65 years with active COVID-19. The rearrangement links TRBV7-8 to TRBJ2-2, with a possible D match to TRBD1 (6 bases). The CDR3 region is CASSPLRGTGELFF. The CDR3 nucleotides are TGTGCCAGCAGCCCCCTCAGGGGCACCGGGGAGCTGTTTTTT.